In its sample, the clone carrying this TCR beta chain was seen a few times. What it recognizes is unknown. An equimolar mix of two oligonucleotides served as the beta constant-region primer for TRBC1 and TRBC2. The ligated cDNA underwent four PCR rounds using SP2 and nested alpha and beta constant-region primers. TCRdb fed the UMI-ligation and nested PCR reads into MiXCR, producing one record per CDR3 protein. The sample yields about 90,000 distinct CDR3 sequences, 11% seen once. This specimen belongs to a study of naive and memory T cell subsets. The study, taken as a whole, reports: TCR abundance followed a power law differing between naive and memory subsets. Naive repertoires, especially CD8, held a few larger clonotypes, possibly memory cells re-expressing CD45RA.

With 3 bases removed from V and 1 base from J, the gap between germline ends came to 19 bases. The CDR3 totals 18 residues. The chain uses TRBV12-3 or TRBV12-4 and TRBJ2-4; no firm D call. Sequenced: naive CD4+ T cells from blood. The sequence derives from a human donor in good health. The CDR3 DNA reads TGTGCCAGCAGTTTGGGTCCAGGCCAACGGACGGCCAAAAACATTCAGTACTTC. This sequence encodes CASSLGPGQRTAKNIQYF.